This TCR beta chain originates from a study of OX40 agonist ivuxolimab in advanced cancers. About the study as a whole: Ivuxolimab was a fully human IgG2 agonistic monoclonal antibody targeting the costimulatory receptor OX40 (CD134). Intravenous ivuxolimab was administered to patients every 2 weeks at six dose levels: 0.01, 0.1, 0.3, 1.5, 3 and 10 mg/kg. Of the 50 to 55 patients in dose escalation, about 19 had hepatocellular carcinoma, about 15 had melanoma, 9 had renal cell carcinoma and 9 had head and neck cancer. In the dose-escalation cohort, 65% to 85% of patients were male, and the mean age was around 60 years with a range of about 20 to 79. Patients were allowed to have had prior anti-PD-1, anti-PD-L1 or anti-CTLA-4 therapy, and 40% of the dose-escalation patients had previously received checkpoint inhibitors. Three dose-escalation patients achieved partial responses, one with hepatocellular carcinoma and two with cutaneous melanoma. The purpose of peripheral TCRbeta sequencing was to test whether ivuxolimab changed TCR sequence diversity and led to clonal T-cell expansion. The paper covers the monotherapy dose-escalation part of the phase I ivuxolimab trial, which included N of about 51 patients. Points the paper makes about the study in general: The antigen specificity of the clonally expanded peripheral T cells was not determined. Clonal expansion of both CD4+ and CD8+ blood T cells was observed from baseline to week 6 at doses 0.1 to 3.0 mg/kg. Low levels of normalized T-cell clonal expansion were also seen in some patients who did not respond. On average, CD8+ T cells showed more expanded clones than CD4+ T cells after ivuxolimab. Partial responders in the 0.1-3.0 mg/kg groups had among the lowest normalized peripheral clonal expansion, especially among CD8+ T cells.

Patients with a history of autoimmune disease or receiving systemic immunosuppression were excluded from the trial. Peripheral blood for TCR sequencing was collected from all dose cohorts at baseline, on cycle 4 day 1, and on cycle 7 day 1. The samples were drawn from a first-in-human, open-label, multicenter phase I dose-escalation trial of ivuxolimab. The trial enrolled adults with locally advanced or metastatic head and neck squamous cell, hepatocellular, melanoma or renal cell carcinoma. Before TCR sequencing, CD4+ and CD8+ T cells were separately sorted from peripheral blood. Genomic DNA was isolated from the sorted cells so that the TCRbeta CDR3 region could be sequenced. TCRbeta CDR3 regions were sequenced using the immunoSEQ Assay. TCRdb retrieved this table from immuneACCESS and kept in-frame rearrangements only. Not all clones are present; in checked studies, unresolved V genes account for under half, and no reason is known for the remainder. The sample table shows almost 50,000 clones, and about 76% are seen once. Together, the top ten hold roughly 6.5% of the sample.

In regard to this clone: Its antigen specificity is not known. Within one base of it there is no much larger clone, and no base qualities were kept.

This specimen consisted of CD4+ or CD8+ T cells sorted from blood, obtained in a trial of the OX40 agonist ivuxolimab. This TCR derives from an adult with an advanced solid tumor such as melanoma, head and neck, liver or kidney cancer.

The DNA sequence is TGTGCCAGCAGTGTTGAGGTAGGGGGCTCTATAACCTACGAGCAGTACTTC. This codes for CASSVEVGGSITYEQYF. The V and J genes are TRBV28 and TRBJ2-7; 7 bases in the junction line up with TRBD1. From the germline V gene, CDR1 is MDHEN and CDR2 is SYDVKM. The CDR3 spans 17 residues, from the cysteine through the phenylalanine. Only the CDR3 region is kept as DNA, spanning 51 bases read in frame from base 1. Clipping removes 5 bases from V and 2 bases from J, with 15 as the unmatched junction base count.